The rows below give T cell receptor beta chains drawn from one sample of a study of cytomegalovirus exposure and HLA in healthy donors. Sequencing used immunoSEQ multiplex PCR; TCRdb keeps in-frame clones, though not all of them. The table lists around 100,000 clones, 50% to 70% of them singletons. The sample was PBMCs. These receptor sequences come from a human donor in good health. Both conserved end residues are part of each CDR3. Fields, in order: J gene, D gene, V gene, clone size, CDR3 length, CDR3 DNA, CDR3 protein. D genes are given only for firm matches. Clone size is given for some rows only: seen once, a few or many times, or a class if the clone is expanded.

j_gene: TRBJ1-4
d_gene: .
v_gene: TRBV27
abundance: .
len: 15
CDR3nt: TGTGCCAGCAGTTCAAACAGGGAGAATAATGAAAAACTGTTTTTT
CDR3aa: CASSSNRENNEKLFF

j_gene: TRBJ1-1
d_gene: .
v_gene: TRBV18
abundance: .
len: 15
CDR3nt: TGTGCCAGCTCACCACCCGTGGGAGGGGTAACTGAAGCTTTCTTT
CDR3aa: CASSPPVGGVTEAFF

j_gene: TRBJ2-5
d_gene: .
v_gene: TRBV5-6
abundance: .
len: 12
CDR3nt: TGTGCCAGCAGCATAGACGGGTGGGAGCAGTACTTC
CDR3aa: CASSIDGWEQYF

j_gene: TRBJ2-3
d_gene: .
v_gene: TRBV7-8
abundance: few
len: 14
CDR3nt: TGTGCCAGCAGCTTTGCTAGCGCCGGAGATACGCAGTATTTT
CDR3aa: CASSFASAGDTQYF

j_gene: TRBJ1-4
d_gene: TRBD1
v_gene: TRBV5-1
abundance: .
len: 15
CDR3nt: TGCGCCAGCAGTCCCGGGGACAGCTGGGGTGAAAAACTGTTTTTT
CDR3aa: CASSPGDSWGEKLFF

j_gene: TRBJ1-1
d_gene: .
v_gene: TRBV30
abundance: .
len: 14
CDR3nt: TGTGCCTGGAGTGTACACAGAATGAACACTGAAGCTTTCTTT
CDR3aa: CAWSVHRMNTEAFF

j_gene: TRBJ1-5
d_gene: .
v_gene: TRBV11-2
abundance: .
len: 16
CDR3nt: TGTGCCAGCAGCCTTAACTACGGGGGTTTAGACCAGCCCCAGCATTTT
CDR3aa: CASSLNYGGLDQPQHF

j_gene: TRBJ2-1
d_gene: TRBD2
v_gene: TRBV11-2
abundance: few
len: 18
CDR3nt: TGTGCCAGCAGCTTTCGGCTAGCGGGAATGATCGGGTACAATGAGCAGTTCTTC
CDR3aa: CASSFRLAGMIGYNEQFF

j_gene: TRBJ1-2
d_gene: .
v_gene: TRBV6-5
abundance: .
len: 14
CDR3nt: TGTGCCAGCAGTTTCGGACATGCTAACTATGGCTACACCTTC
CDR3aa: CASSFGHANYGYTF

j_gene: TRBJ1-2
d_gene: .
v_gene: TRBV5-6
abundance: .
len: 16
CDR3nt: TGTGCCAGCAGCTTGATTCAGTCAACCAATAACTATGGCTACACCTTC
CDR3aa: CASSLIQSTNNYGYTF

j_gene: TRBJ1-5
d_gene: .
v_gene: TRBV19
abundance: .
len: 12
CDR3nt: TGTGCCAGTAGTGCCCAGTTTCAGCCCCAGCATTTT
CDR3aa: CASSAQFQPQHF